This entry is about one TCR beta chain. Its antigen remains unknown. The junction and the germline gene differ at one end; a read error may be behind it. Multiplex touch-down PCR with TRB-A/B primers amplified rearranged V-D-J TRB sequences. TCRdb reanalysed the multiplex PCR reads using MiXCR and keeps one entry per CDR3 protein. The sample has 8,000 or so distinct CDR3 sequences, about half seen once; the top ten hold about 4%. The data were taken from a study of T cell repertoires in aging, cancer and after chemotherapy. Background on the study: Donors were grouped into six age bands spanning 30 or younger through 70 or older. Pre- and post-chemotherapy samples were paired from glioblastoma patients treated with temozolomide-based therapy.

Study-wide findings and caveats: Across the chemotherapy interval, each cancer cohort showed higher median generation probability, suggesting thymic rebound. Age-matched healthy donors had significantly more diverse, less clonal blood TCR repertoires than untreated cancer patients.

Germline assignment: CDR1 SGHAT and CDR2 FQNNGV. The CDR3 is 13 residues long. Amplification of TCR beta used genomic DNA extracted from peripheral blood. The V call is TRBV11-2, the J call TRBJ1-1; 8 nucleotides line up with TRBD1. Sequenced: blood. This sequence originates from a human donor with a solid tumor. The CDR3 DNA reads as TGTGTCAGCAGCCCAACGGGACAGGTGGAAGCTTTCTTT. Translation gives CVSSPTGQVEAFF.